This TCR beta chain derives from a study of cytomegalovirus exposure and HLA in healthy donors. Turning to the study itself: Within an early data release were 65 million to 90 million unique TCRs drawn from HLA-typed donors.

Amplification used 60 Vbeta primers and 13 Jbeta primers. Here immunoSEQ multiplex PCR was the method, and the copy in TCRdb shows in-frame clones only, minus some. The data show over 200,000 clones, under 80% seen once. Looked up from germline, CDR1 is SGHNT and CDR2 is YYREEE (reference sequence). CDR3 length: 15 amino acids. Deletions cut 5 bases from V and 2 bases from J, with 14 bases between. The sequence came from a woman aged 30 to 39 in good health and CMV-seronegative. Specimen: PBMCs. The chain links TRBV5-4 to TRBJ2-1, with D tentatively TRBD2 (5 bases). The CDR3 region has the DNA TGTGCCAGCAGTTCGGACTGGCGGGCCTACAATGAGCAGTTCTTC. Translating it yields CASSSDWRAYNEQFF. The whole variable domain, remainder taken from reference TRBV5-4 and TRBJ2-1, is ETGVTQSPTHLIKTRGQQVTLRCSSQSGHNTVSWYQQALGQGPQFIFQYYREEENGRGNFPPRFSGLQFPNYSSELNVNALELDDSALYLCASSSDWRAYNEQFFGPGTRLTVL.